The 23 T cell receptor beta chains listed next were all sequenced from one sample in a study of blood T cell repertoires in COVID-19. The method was immunoSEQ multiplex PCR; TCRdb's version includes in-frame clones alone and lacks a portion of them. The sample consists of 50,000 to 65,000 clones, 65% to 90% of them appearing once. Sequenced material: peripheral blood. These receptors all come from a man aged 40-50 years with acute or convalescent COVID-19.

The chain links TRBV7-2 to TRBJ1-2; 9 nucleotides match TRBD1. The CDR3 consists of 14 residues. V dropped 3 bases and J dropped 7; count of bases not matched to a gene: 6. From germline, CDR1 is SGHTA and CDR2 FQGNSA. The CDR3 protein is CASSFRSQGAGYTF. The CDR3 DNA reads TGTGCCAGCAGCTTCCGCTCACAGGGGGCTGGCTACACCTTC.

The V call is TRBV19, the J call TRBJ1-5; 7 nucleotides align to TRBD1. The CDR3 consists of 16 residues. The ends lost 5 bases at V and 2 bases at J; junction bases unmatched: 9. Germline-derived CDR1 and CDR2 are LNHDA and SQIVND (reference sequence). CDR3 sequence: CASSPPQGYGNQPQHF. CDR3 in DNA: TGTGCCAGTAGTCCTCCACAGGGGTATGGCAATCAGCCCCAGCATTTT.

The chain couples TRBV21-1 to TRBJ1-4; the tabulated D call, TRBD1, remains unverified against the DNA. TRBV21-1 is a documented pseudogene. The CDR3 is made up of 15 amino acids. CDR3 loop: CASSAPGQVGEKLFF. As DNA, the CDR3 is TGTGCCAGCAGCGCCCCGGGACAGGTGGGCGAAAAACTGTTTTTT.

The chain joins TRBV5-1 to TRBJ1-4; D is possibly TRBD1 (5 bases). V was trimmed by 4 bases and J by 3 bases, leaving 10 bases between them. Germline V gene data show CDR1 as SGHRS and CDR2 as YFSETQ. There are 14 residues in the CDR3. This chain's CDR3 is CASSPGGANEKLFF. The CDR3 bases are TGCGCCAGCAGCCCGGGGGGGGCTAATGAAAAACTGTTTTTT.

The chain has TRBV15 and TRBJ1-3, with 7 bases that match TRBD1. Losses at the gene ends were 0 bases for V and 3 bases for J; bases not matched to a gene: 20. The length of the CDR3 is 21 residues. The germline gives CDR1 LNHNV, CDR2 YYDKDF (reference sequence). The CDR3: CATSRDKSPGQTSTRGNTIYF. The CDR3 region has the DNA TGTGCCACCAGCAGAGATAAGTCCCCGGGACAGACATCCACCCGTGGAAACACCATATATTTT. Complete variable domain (other parts from reference TRBV15 and TRBJ1-3): DAMVIQNPRYQVTQFGKPVTLSCSQTLNHNVMYWYQQKSSQAPKLLFHYYDKDFNNEADTPDNFQSRRPNTSFCFLDIRSPGLGDTAMYLCATSRDKSPGQTSTRGNTIYFGEGSWLTVV.

The chain employs TRBV30 and TRBJ2-7; D is perhaps TRBD2 (5 bases). CDR3 length: 14 amino acids. V shed 1 base and J shed 5 bases, with 15 bases lying between them. CDR1 is GTSNPN and CDR2 is SVGIG in the germline V gene (reference sequence). This CDR3 is CAWSGFRGKNEQYF. In DNA form, the CDR3 reads TGTGCCTGGAGTGGGTTCCGGGGTAAAAACGAGCAGTACTTC.

The chain combines TRBV5-8 with TRBJ2-7; TRBD1 agrees at 8 bases. The CDR3 has 13 amino acids. Unmatched junction bases numbered 9, after V lost 4 bases and J lost 9 bases. Germline lookup yields CDR1 SGHTS and CDR2 YDEGEE. The CDR3 sequence is CASSGLGGTGQYF. CDR3 nucleotides: TGTGCCAGCAGCGGACTCGGAGGGACAGGGCAGTACTTC.

This clone was observed once. The J gene is TRBJ2-7, the V gene TRBV30, with D unclear. The CDR3 is 13 residues long. V was pared by 4 bases and J by 0 bases, with 10 bases between. Germline CDR1 is GTSNPN and CDR2 is SVGIG (reference sequence). This CDR3 reads CAWTPENSYEQYF. The CDR3 DNA follows: TGTGCCTGGACACCTGAGAACTCCTACGAGCAGTACTTC.

The chain uses TRBV5-4 and TRBJ2-7; a weak D match, TRBD2 (6 bases). The V gene lost 0 bases and the J gene lost 0 bases, with 19 bases spanning the gap. CDR1 SGHNT and CDR2 YYREEE come from the germline V gene (reference sequence). CDR3 length: 18 amino acids. CDR3 nucleotide sequence: TGTGCCAGCAGCTTGGGGGGGGTGGACGGCGCCCCCTCCTACGAGCAGTACTTC. This codes for CASSLGGVDGAPSYEQYF.

V usage is TRBV11-2 and J usage is TRBJ2-7; TRBD1 is a possible D gene (6 bases). The CDR3 totals 13 residues. Germline V gene data show CDR1 as SGHAT and CDR2 as FQNNGV. Between the trimmed V and J ends, which lost 4 bases and 6 bases, there was a span of 13 bases. CDR3 region: CASSSDSFSEQYF. Here the CDR3 DNA reads TGTGCCAGCAGCTCGGACAGCTTCTCCGAGCAGTACTTC.

The CDR3 protein is CASSLTPGGLYNSPLHF. For the CDR3, the DNA is TGTGCCAGCAGCTTAACTCCGGGGGGACTTTATAATTCACCCCTCCACTTT. This chain links TRBV21-1 with TRBJ1-6. TRBV21-1 constitutes a pseudogene. The length of the CDR3 is 17 residues.

V is TRBV7-2 and J is TRBJ1-2; D uncertain. Germline loops: CDR1 SGHTA, CDR2 FQGNSA. The CDR3 totals 13 residues. Between the trimmed V and J ends, which lost 8 bases and 6 bases, there was a span of 16 bases. CDR3 sequence: CASGSGSRDGYTF. CDR3 coding DNA: TGTGCCAGCGGGTCAGGTTCCCGTGATGGCTACACCTTC.

This clone was detected only a few times. The chain carries TRBV6-2 or TRBV6-3 and TRBJ1-5; TRBD1 might be the D (5 bases). With 3 bases removed from V and 7 bases from J, the gap between germline ends came to 10 bases. The CDR3 contains 13 residues. From germline, CDR1 is MNHEY and CDR2 SVGEGT. Here the CDR3 DNA reads TGTGCCAGCAGTTATGGGGCATCCCAGCCCCAGCATTTT. Amino acid sequence: CASSYGASQPQHF.

The rearrangement joins TRBV7-9 to TRBJ1-1, with D maybe TRBD1 (6 bases). Germline V gene lookup returns CDR1 SEHNR and CDR2 FQNEAQ (reference sequence). This CDR3 has 15 amino acids. V lost 5 bases to trimming and J lost 5 bases, with 18 bases between them. CDR3 nucleotide sequence: TGTGCCAGCAGCGTCCAGGCAGGGGTAGGGACTGAAGCTTTCTTT. Translation: CASSVQAGVGTEAFF.

As to this clone: Additional DNA sequences in this sample encode the identical CDR3. This chain connects TRBV6-2 or TRBV6-3 to TRBJ2-7; no firm D call. Trimming cost V 3 bases and J 0 bases, with 9 bases left between them. The CDR3 runs to 14 residues. CDR1 MNHEY and CDR2 SVGEGT come from the germline V gene. The CDR3 is CASSYEGVSYEQYF. The CDR3, as DNA: TGTGCCAGCAGTTATGAAGGAGTCTCCTACGAGCAGTACTTC.

The chain joins TRBV6-5 to TRBJ2-5, with D tentatively TRBD2 (6 bases). V gave up 0 bases and J gave up 5 bases, with 16 bases separating them. The CDR3 spans 16 residues. Germline V gene data show CDR1 as MNHEY and CDR2 as SVGAGI. CDR3 in amino acids: CASSYSWRGIKETQYF. CDR3 DNA: TGTGCCAGCAGTTACTCGTGGCGGGGAATAAAGGAGACCCAGTACTTC.

This rearrangement joins TRBV24-1 to TRBJ2-3, with 9 bases identical to TRBD2. The CDR3 length is 15 residues. Losses at the gene ends were 6 bases for V and 3 bases for J; bases not matched to a gene: 6. The germline CDR1 and CDR2 sequences are KGHDR and SFDVKD. In DNA, the CDR3 is TGTGCCACCAGTCGCGGCGGGGGGGCTACAGATACGCAGTATTTT. It is translated as CATSRGGGATDTQYF.

The genes are TRBV4-1 and TRBJ1-1; possibly TRBD1 for D (5 bases). CDR3 length: 16 residues. In germline, CDR1 is MGHRA, CDR2 YSYEKL. V lost 3 bases and J lost 6, with 20 bases in between. The CDR3 spells CASSQPLAGRSAEAFF. Here the CDR3 DNA reads TGCGCCAGCAGCCAGCCCCTCGCAGGGAGGTCGGCTGAAGCTTTCTTT.

The chain couples TRBV7-2 to TRBJ2-1, with 8 bases that match TRBD2. V was clipped by 5 bases and J by 0 bases; unmatched bases: 15. The CDR3 has 19 residues. Germline V gene sequence: CDR1 SGHTA, CDR2 FQGNSA. The CDR3 coding sequence is TGTGCCAGCAGCCCCCAAGGAGTTAGCGGGGCTAGCTCCTACAATGAGCAGTTCTTC. Its protein is CASSPQGVSGASSYNEQFF.

The V gene is TRBV30, the J gene TRBJ1-4; no clear D. The CDR3 extends over 13 amino acids. Trimming pared 2 bases from V and 3 bases from J, leaving 7 bases between. In germline, CDR1 is GTSNPN, CDR2 SVGIG (reference sequence). The CDR3 DNA is TGTGCCTGGAGTCGAGGGTCTAATGAAAAACTGTTTTTT. The encoded protein is CAWSRGSNEKLFF.

This clone was observed once. The chain is built from TRBV30 and TRBJ2-3; 8 nucleotides agree with TRBD2. The length of the CDR3 is 14 residues. After removal of 4 bases from V and 4 bases from J, the junction contained 7 bases not matched to a gene. Germline lookup yields CDR1 GTSNPN and CDR2 SVGIG (reference sequence). CDR3 protein: CAWTGTRLSDTQYF. Here the CDR3 DNA reads TGTGCCTGGACCGGGACTAGACTTTCAGATACGCAGTATTTT.

The chain links TRBV5-1 to TRBJ1-1, with D perhaps TRBD1 (6 bases). Germline assignment: CDR1 SGHRS and CDR2 YFSETQ. The CDR3 loop spans 14 amino acids. V lost 2 bases to trimming and J lost 5 bases, with 13 bases between them. CDR3: CASSFGQGRTEAFF. In DNA, the CDR3 is TGCGCCAGCAGCTTCGGGCAGGGGCGGACTGAAGCTTTCTTT.

About this clone itself: Other DNA sequences within the sample encode an identical CDR3. V usage is TRBV19 and J usage is TRBJ2-5; 9 bases align to TRBD1. The CDR3 contains 16 residues. J lost 2 bases, V lost 2 bases, and 6 bases had no gene match. The germline gives CDR1 LNHDA, CDR2 SQIVND (reference sequence). The CDR3 coding sequence is TGTGCCAGTAGTATATCGTTACAGGGGGCTCAAGAGACCCAGTACTTC. Its translation: CASSISLQGAQETQYF.